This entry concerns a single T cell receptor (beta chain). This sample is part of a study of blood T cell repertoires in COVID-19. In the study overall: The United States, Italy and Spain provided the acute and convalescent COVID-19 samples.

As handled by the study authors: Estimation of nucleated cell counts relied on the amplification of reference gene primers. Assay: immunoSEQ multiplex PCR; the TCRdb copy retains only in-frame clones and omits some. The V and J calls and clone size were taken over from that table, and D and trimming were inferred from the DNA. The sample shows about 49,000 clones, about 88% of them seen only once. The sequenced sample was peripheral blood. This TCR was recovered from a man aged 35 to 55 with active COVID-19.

The CDR3 sequence is CASMYMGEGLYNEQFF. Here the CDR3 DNA reads TGTGCCAGCATGTATATGGGCGAGGGCCTTTACAATGAGCAGTTCTTC. The chain combines TRBV28 with TRBJ2-1; D is perhaps TRBD2 (5 bases). Trimming shortened V by 7 bases and J by 4 bases, and 20 bases separated the two germline ends. CDR1 and CDR2 (germline): MDHEN, SYDVKM. This CDR3 is built from 16 residues.